This T cell receptor beta chain was obtained from a study of CD8 T cells in ankylosing spondylitis. Quantitative 5'-RACE with molecular barcodes produced the TCR beta libraries. TCRdb used MiXCR to reprocess the 5' RACE reads, holding one entry per CDR3 protein. The profile shows about 800,000 distinct CDR3 sequences, roughly 12% of them singletons. Trimming took 2 bases from V and 0 from J, leaving 8 bases between them. The CDR3 contains 14 residues. Looked up from germline, CDR1 is MNHEY and CDR2 is SVGAGI. On this clonotype: Its antigen is unknown.

Study-wide findings and caveats: Disease-linked clones bore a CD8+ phenotype, appearing relatively rarely in peripheral blood. A subset of motif variants has previously been described in the synovial fluid and blood of reactive arthritis. A motif of eight highly homologous TCR beta variants was seen as apparently characteristic of ankylosing spondylitis blood. Matched ankylosing spondylitis synovial fluid reportedly showed significant enrichment of disease-linked clones.

This sequence was found in a male donor with ankylosing spondylitis. The specimen sequenced was blood, either unsorted or a sorted T cell fraction (not recorded which). The chain joins TRBV6-5 to TRBJ2-7, with D perhaps given as TRBD1 or TRBD2 (5 bases each). The CDR3 DNA reads as TGTGCCAGCAGTTACGGGACGGCCTCCTACGAGCAGTACTTC. Translation: CASSYGTASYEQYF.